This T cell receptor (beta chain) originates from a study of beta chain features in type 1 diabetes. Study results and limitations: Moderate but significant shortening of TCRB CDR3s was recorded in all four CD4+ subsets from Type 1 diabetes patients. Type 1 diabetes patients had fewer VDJ junction insertions and more deletions. The study found that naive, central memory and Treg TCRB repertoires appeared more similar in patients than in healthy donors.

A word on this clone: The antigen remains unidentified.

Deletions cut 5 bases from V and 6 bases from J, with 14 bases between. The CDR3 consists of 13 residues. Germline CDR1 reads SNHLY; CDR2 reads FYNNEI. Based on CD45RO/CCR7/CD25/CD127/CD95/CD27, CD4+ regulatory, stem cell-like memory, naive and central memory cells were sorted. Each of the sorted populations had a purity greater than 98%. Isolated RNA was reverse transcribed in full, so expressed TCRB transcripts were sequenced. Sequencing used immunoSEQ multiplex PCR; TCRdb keeps in-frame clones, though not all of them. The data show some 270,000 clones, roughly a tenth seen once. This TCR was recovered from a man between 25 and 39 years old with type 1 diabetes. Source material: naive CD4+ T cells from blood. V gene TRBV2 combines with J gene TRBJ2-7, with D possibly TRBD1 on 5 matching bases. The CDR3 is CASSQNQGSEQYF. For the CDR3, the DNA is TGTGCCAGCAGTCAAAACCAGGGATCCGAGCAGTACTTC.